This TCR beta chain came from a study of Ad26.COV2.S vaccination and SARS-CoV-2 variants. Described treatment: roughly 19 received Ad26.COV2.S at low or high dose, single or two shots; about 5 received placebo; per-sample allocation not given. Material that was analyzed had been drawn on day 63 after the first vaccine or placebo injection. The assay was immunoSEQ multiplex PCR, and TCRdb's table has in-frame clones only and misses some. The sample shows roughly 350,000 clones, around nine tenths of them seen only once. The CDR3 sequence is 14 residues long. Per the germline V gene, CDR1 is LGHDT and CDR2 is YNNKEL (reference sequence). V lost 4 bases, J lost 8 bases, and 7 bases stayed unmatched.

The V gene is TRBV3-1 (or the pseudogene TRBV3-2), the J gene TRBJ2-1; 8 bases agree with TRBD2. Material: peripheral blood, obtained in a trial of Ad26.COV2.S vaccine versus placebo. The clonotype originates from a person between 18 and 59 years old who received the Ad26.COV2.S COVID-19 vaccine or a placebo. CDR3 sequence: CASSRRGDGDEQFF. CDR3 nucleotide sequence: TGTGCCAGCAGCCGGCGGGGGGACGGGGATGAGCAGTTCTTC.